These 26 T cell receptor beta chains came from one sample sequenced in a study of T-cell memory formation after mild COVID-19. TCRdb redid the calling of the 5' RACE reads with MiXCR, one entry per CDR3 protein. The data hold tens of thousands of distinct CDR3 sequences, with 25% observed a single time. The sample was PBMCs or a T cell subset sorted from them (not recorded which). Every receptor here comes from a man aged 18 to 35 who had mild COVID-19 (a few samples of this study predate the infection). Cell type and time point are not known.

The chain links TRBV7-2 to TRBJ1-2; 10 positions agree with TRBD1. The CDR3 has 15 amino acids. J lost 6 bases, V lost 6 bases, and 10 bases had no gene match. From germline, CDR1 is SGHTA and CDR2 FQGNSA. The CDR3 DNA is TGTGCCAGCAGTCCGGATCCGGGACAGGGGAATGGCTACACCTTC. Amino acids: CASSPDPGQGNGYTF.

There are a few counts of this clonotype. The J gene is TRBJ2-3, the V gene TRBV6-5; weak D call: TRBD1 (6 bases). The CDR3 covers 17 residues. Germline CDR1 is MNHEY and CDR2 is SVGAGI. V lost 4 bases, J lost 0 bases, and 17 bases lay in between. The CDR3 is CASSSATWGLSTDTQYF. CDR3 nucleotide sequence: TGTGCCAGCAGTTCCGCGACGTGGGGGCTAAGCACAGATACGCAGTATTTT.

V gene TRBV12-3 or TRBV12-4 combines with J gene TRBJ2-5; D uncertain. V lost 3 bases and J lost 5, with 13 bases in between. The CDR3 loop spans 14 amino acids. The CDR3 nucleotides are TGTGCCAGCAGTTTTAGGCAGGTTTACGAGACCCAGTACTTC. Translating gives CASSFRQVYETQYF.

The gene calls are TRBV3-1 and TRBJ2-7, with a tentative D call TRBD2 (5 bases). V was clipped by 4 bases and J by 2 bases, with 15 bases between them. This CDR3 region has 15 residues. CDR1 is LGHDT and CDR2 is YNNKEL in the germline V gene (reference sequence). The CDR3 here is CASSPGSGGTYEQYF. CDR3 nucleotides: TGTGCCAGCAGCCCCGGGTCCGGAGGCACCTACGAGCAGTACTTC.

The CDR3 sequence: CASSPLRAPSYEQYF. CDR3 sequence (DNA): TGTGCCAGCTCACCCCTCAGGGCCCCCTCCTACGAGCAGTACTTC. J is TRBJ2-7 and V is TRBV18; TRBD1 might be the D (5 bases). The ends were cut back, 3 bases at V and 0 bases at J, with 12 bases in the middle. The germline V gene has CDR1 KGHSH and CDR2 LQKENI. The CDR3 loop spans 15 amino acids.

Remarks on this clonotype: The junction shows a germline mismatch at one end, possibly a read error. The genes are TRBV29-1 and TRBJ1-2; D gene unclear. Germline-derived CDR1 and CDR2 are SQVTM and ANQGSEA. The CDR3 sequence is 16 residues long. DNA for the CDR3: TGCAGCGTTGAAGACACCATGCGGGAGGGAGGCTATGGCAACACCTTC. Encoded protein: CSVEDTMREGGYGNTF.

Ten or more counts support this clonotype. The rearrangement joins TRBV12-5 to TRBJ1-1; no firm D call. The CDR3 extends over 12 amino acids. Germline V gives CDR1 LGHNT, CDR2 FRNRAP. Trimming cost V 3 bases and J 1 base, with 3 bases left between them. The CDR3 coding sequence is TGTGCTAGTGGTTTAGAGAACACTGAAGCTTTCTTT. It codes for CASGLENTEAFF.

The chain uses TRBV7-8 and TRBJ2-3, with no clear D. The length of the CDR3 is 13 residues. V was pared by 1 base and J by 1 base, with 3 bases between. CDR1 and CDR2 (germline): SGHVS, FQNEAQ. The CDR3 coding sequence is TGTGCCAGCAGCTTAGTTGGCACAGATACGCAGTATTTT. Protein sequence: CASSLVGTDTQYF.

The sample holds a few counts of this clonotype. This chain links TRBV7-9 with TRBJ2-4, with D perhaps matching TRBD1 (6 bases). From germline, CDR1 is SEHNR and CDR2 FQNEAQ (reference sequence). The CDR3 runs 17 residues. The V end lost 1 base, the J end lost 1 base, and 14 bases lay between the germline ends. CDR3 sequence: CASSLVQGKDAKNIQYF. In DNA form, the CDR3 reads TGTGCCAGCAGCTTAGTCCAGGGGAAGGACGCCAAAAACATTCAGTACTTC.

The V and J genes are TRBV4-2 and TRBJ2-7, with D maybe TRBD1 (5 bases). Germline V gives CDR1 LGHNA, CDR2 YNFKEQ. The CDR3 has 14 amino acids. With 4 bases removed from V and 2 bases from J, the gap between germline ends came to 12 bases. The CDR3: CASSPSRETYEQYF. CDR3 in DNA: TGTGCCAGCAGCCCGTCCAGGGAAACCTACGAGCAGTACTTC.

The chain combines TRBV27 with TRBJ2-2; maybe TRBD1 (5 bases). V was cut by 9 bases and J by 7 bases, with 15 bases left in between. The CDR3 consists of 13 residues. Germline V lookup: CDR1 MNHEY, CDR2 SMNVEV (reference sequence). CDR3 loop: CASSRETSGELFF. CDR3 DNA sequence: TGTGCCAGTTCCAGGGAAACCAGCGGGGAGCTGTTTTTT.

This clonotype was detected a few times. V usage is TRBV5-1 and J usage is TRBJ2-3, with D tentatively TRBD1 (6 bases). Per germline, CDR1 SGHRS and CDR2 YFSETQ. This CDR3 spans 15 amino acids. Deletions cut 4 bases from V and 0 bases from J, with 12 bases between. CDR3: CASSEGQLSTDTQYF. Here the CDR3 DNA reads TGCGCCAGCAGCGAGGGACAATTAAGCACAGATACGCAGTATTTT. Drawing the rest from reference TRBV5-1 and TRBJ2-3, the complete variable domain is KAGVTQTPRYLIKTRGQQVTLSCSPISGHRSVSWYQQTPGQGLQFLFEYFSETQRNKGNFPGRFSGRQFSNSRSEMNVSTLELGDSALYLCASSEGQLSTDTQYFGPGTRLTVL.

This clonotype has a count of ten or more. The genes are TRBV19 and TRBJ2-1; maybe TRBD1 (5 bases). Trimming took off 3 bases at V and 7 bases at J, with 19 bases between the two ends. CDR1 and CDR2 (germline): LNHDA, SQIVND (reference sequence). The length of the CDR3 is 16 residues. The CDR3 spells CASSMVGDPNTNEQFF. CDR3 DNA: TGTGCCAGTAGTATGGTAGGGGATCCCAATACGAATGAGCAGTTCTTC.

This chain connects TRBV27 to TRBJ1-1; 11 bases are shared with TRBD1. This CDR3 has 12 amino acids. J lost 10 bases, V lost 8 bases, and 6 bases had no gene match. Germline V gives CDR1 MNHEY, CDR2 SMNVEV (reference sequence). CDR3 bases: TGTGCCAGCCGGACAGGGGGCGAGGGAGCTTTCTTT. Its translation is CASRTGGEGAFF.

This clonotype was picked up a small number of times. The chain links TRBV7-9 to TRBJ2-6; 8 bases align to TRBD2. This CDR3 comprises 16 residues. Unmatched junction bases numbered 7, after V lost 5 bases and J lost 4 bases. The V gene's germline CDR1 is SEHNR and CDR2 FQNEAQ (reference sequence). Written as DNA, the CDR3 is TGTGCCAGCAGCACCCGGGGGGGGCCCGGGGCCAACGTCCTGACTTTC. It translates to CASSTRGGPGANVLTF.

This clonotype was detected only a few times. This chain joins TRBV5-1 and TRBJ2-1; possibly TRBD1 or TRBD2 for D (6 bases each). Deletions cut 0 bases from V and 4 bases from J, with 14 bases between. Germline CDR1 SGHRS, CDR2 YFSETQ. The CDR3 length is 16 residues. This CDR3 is CASSLVGGHLYNEQFF. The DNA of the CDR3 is TGCGCCAGCAGCTTGGTTGGGGGGCATTTATACAATGAGCAGTTCTTC.

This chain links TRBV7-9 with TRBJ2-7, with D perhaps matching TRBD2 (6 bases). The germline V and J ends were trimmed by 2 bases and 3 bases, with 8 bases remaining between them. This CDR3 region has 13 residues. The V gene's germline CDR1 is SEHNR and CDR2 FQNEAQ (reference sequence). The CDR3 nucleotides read TGTGCCAGCAGCTTACCCGGGGGCTACGAGCAGTACTTC. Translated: CASSLPGGYEQYF. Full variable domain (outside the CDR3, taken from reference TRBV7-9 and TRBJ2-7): DTGVSQNPRHKITKRGQNVTFRCDPISEHNRLYWYRQTLGQGPEFLTYFQNEAQLEKSRLLSDRFSAERPKGSFSTLEIQRTEQGDSAMYLCASSLPGGYEQYFGPGTRLTVT.

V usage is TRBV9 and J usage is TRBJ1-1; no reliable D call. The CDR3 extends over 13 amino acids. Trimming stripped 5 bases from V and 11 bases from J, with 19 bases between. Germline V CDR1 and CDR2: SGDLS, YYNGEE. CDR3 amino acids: CASRPPVSERAFF. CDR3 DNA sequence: TGTGCCAGCAGACCCCCGGTGTCGGAACGGGCTTTCTTT.

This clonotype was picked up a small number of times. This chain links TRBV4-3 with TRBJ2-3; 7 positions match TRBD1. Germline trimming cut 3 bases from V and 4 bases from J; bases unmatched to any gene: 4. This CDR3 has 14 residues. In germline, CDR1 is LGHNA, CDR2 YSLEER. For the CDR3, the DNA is TGCGCCAGCAGCCATGACAGGGCTGCAGATACGCAGTATTTT. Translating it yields CASSHDRAADTQYF.

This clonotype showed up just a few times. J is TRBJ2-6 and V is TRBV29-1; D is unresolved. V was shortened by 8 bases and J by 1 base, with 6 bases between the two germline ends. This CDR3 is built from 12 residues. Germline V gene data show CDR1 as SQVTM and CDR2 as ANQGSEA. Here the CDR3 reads CSSISGANVLTF. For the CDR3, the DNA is TGCAGCTCAATATCTGGGGCCAACGTCCTGACTTTC.

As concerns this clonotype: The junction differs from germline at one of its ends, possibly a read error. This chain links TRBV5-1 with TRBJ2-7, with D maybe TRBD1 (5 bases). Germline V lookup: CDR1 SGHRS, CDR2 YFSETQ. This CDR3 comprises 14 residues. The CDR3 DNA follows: TGCGCCAGCAGCCCGGGTACAGGATCTTACGCGCAGTACTTC. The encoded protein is CASSPGTGSYAQYF.

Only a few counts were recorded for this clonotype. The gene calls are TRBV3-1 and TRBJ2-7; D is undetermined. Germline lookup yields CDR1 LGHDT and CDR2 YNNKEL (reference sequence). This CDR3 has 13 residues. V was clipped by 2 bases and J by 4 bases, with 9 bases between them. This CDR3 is CASSQLSGYEQYF. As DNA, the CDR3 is TGTGCCAGCAGCCAATTATCTGGGTACGAGCAGTACTTC.

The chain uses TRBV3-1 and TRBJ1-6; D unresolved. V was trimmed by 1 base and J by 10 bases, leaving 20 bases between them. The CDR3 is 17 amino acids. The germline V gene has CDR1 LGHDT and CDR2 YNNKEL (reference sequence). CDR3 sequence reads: CASSQGPTGFLRSPLHF. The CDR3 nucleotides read TGTGCCAGCAGCCAAGGGCCGACGGGGTTTTTACGCTCACCCCTCCACTTT.

The CDR3 sequence is CSVQTGVGETQYF. In DNA, the CDR3 is TGCAGCGTGCAAACAGGGGTAGGAGAGACCCAGTACTTC. The chain combines TRBV29-1 with TRBJ2-5; 7 bases line up with TRBD1. The germline V gene has CDR1 SQVTM and CDR2 ANQGSEA. V lost 6 bases and J lost 4; bases outside the gene matches: 8. CDR3 length: 13 amino acids.

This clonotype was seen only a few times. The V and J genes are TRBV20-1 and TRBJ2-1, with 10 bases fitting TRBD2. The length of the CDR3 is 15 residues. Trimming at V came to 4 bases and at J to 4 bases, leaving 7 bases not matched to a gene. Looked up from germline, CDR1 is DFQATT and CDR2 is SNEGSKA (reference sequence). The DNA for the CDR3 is TGCAGTGCTACCTCCCTAGCGGGGGTATACAATGAGCAGTTCTTC. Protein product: CSATSLAGVYNEQFF.

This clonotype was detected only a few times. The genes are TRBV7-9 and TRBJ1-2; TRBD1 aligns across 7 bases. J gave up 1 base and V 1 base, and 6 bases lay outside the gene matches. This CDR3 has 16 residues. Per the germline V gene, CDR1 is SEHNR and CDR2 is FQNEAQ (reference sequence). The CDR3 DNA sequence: TGTGCCAGCAGCTTAGGAGCCCAGGGGGTTAACTATGGCTACACCTTC. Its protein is CASSLGAQGVNYGYTF. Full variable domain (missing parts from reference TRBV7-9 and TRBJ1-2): DTGVSQNPRHKITKRGQNVTFRCDPISEHNRLYWYRQTLGQGPEFLTYFQNEAQLEKSRLLSDRFSAERPKGSFSTLEIQRTEQGDSAMYLCASSLGAQGVNYGYTFGSGTRLTVV.